Included here is one T cell receptor beta chain sequence, with context. The antigen is undetermined. These data belong to a study of beta chain features in type 1 diabetes. Expressed TCRB transcripts were sequenced because the isolated RNA had all been reverse transcribed beforehand. Produced via immunoSEQ multiplex PCR; TCRdb's table is partial and in-frame only. This table holds under 450,000 clones, more than 13% found once. Cells sorted by CD45RO/CCR7/CD25/CD127/CD95/CD27 comprised CD4+ naive, central memory, regulatory and stem cell-like memory cells. Every sorted population was more than 95% pure. The study, taken as a whole, reports: Patients' naive, central memory and Treg TCRB repertoires seemed closer to one another than those of healthy donors. Among all four CD4+ subsets, Type 1 diabetes patients had TCRB CDR3s that were moderately but significantly shorter.

V was cut by 5 bases and J by 11 bases, with 18 bases left in between. CDR3 length: 14 amino acids. CDR1 and CDR2 (germline): ENHRY, SYGVKD. The rearrangement links TRBV10-3 to TRBJ1-4; TRBD1 is a possible D gene (6 bases). The TCR was taken from a woman aged 18-29 years in good health. Sequenced sample: naive CD4+ T cells from blood. For the CDR3, the DNA is TGTGCCATCAGTCCGACAGGCAAGAAGGGGAAACTGTTTTTT. The encoded protein is CAISPTGKKGKLFF.